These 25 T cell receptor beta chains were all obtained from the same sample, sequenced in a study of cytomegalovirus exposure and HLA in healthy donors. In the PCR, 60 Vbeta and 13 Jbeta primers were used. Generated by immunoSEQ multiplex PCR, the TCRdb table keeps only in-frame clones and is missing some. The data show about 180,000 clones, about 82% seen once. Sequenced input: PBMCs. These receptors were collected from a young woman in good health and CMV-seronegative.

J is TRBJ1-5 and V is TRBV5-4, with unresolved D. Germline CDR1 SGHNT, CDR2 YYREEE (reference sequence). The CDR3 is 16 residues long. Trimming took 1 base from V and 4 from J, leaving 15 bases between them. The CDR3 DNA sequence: TGTGCCAGCAGCTTGCATATTGCGCCCGTGAATCAGCCCCAGCATTTT. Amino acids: CASSLHIAPVNQPQHF. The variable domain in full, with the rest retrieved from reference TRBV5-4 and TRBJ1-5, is ETGVTQSPTHLIKTRGQQVTLRCSSQSGHNTVSWYQQALGQGPQFIFQYYREEENGRGNFPPRFSGLQFPNYSSELNVNALELDDSALYLCASSLHIAPVNQPQHFGDGTRLSIL.

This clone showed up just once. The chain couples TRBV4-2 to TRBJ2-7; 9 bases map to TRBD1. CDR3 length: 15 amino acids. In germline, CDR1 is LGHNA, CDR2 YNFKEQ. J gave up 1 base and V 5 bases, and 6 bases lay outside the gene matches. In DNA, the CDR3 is TGTGCCAGCAGCGCTCCGGGACAGGGATCCTACGAGCAGTACTTC. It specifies CASSAPGQGSYEQYF.

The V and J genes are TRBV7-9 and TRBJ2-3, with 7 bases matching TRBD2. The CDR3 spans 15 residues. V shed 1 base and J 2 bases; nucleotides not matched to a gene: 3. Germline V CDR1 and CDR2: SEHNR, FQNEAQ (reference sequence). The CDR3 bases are TGTGCCAGCAGCTTAGGCGGGGGTAACACAGATACGCAGTATTTT. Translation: CASSLGGGNTDTQYF. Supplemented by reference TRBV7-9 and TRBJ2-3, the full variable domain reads DTGVSQNPRHKITKRGQNVTFRCDPISEHNRLYWYRQTLGQGPEFLTYFQNEAQLEKSRLLSDRFSAERPKGSFSTLEIQRTEQGDSAMYLCASSLGGGNTDTQYFGPGTRLTVL.

Written as DNA, the CDR3 is TGCGCCAGCAGCGCCGCGGGGGCAGGAGGCTACACCTTC. Translated: CASSAAGAGGYTF. V usage is TRBV5-1 and J usage is TRBJ1-2; perhaps TRBD1 as D (6 bases). This CDR3 spans 13 amino acids. The V gene's germline CDR1 is SGHRS and CDR2 YFSETQ. V was cut by 4 bases and J by 8 bases, with 15 bases left in between.

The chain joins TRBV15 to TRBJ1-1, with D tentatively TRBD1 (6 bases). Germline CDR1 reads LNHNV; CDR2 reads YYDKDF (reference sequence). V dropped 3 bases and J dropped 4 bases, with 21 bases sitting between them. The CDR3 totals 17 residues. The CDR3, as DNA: TGTGCCACCAGCAGTGGCTCCAGGGGTCGGGTTGCCACTGAAGCTTTCTTT. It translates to CATSSGSRGRVATEAFF.

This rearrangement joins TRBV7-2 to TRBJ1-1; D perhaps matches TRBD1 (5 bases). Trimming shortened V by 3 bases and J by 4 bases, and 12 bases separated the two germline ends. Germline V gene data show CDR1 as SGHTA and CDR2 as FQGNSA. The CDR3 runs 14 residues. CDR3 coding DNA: TGTGCCAGCAGCTTGGGGGGGTTGAGCACTGAAGCTTTCTTT. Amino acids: CASSLGGLSTEAFF.

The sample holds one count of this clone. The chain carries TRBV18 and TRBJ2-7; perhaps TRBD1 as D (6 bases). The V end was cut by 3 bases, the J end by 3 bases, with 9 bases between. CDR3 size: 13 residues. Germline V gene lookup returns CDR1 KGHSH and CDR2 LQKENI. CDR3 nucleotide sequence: TGTGCCAGCTCACCGACAGGTTTCTACGAGCAGTACTTC. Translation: CASSPTGFYEQYF.

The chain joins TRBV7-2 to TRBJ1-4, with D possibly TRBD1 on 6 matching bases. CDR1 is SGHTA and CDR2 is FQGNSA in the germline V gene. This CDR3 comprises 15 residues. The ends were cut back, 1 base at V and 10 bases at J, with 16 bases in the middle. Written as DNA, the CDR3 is TGTGCCAGCAGCTTAGATGGCAGGGGCGATGGAAAACTGTTTTTT. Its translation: CASSLDGRGDGKLFF. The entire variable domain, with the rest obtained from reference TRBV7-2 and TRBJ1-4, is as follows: GAGVSQSPSNKVTEKGKDVELRCDPISGHTALYWYRQSLGQGLEFLIYFQGNSAPDKSGLPSDRFSAERTGGSVSTLTIQRTQQEDSAVYLCASSLDGRGDGKLFFGSGTQLSVL.

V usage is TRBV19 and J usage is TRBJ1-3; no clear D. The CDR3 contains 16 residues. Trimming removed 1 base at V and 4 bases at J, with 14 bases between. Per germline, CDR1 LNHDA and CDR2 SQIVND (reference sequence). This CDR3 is CASSIVPQLSGNTIYF. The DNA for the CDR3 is TGTGCCAGTAGTATAGTTCCTCAGTTGTCCGGAAACACCATATATTTT.

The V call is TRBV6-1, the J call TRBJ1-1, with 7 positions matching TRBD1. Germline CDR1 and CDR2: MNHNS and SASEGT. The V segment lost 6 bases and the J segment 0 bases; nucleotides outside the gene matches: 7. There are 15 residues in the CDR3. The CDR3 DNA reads TGTGCCAGCAGCTCCACAGGGGCTGTGAACACTGAAGCTTTCTTT. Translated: CASSSTGAVNTEAFF.

The chain's CDR3 is CASSLGASSYNSPLHF. In DNA, the CDR3 is TGCGCCAGCAGCTTAGGGGCCAGCTCCTATAATTCACCCCTCCACTTT. The gene calls are TRBV5-1 and TRBJ1-6, with D tentatively TRBD1 (5 bases). The CDR3 contains 16 residues. Germline loops: CDR1 SGHRS, CDR2 YFSETQ. V lost 2 bases and J 0 bases, leaving 9 bases between the germline ends.

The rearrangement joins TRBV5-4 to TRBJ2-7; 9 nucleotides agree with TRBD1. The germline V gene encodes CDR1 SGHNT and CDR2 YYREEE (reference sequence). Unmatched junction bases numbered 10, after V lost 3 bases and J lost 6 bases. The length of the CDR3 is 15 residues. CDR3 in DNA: TGTGCCAGCAGCTCACAACAGGGGGCGTCTCGCGAGCAGTACTTC. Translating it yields CASSSQQGASREQYF.

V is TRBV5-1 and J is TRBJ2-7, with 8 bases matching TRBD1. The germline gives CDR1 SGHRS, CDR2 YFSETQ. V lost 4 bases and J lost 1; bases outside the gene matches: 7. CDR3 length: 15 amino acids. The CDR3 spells CASSPDRASSYEQYF. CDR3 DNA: TGCGCCAGCAGCCCGGACAGGGCCTCTTCCTACGAGCAGTACTTC.

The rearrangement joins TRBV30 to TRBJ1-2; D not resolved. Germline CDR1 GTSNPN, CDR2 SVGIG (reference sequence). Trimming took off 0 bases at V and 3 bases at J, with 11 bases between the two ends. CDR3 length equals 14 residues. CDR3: CAWSVLRHYYGYTF. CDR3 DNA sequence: TGTGCCTGGAGTGTACTACGCCACTACTATGGCTACACCTTC.

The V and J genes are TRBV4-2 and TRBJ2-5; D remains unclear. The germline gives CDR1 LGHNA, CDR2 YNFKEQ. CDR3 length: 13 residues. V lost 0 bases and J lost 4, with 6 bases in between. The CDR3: CASSQERGETQYF. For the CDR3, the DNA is TGTGCCAGCAGCCAAGAGAGAGGAGAGACCCAGTACTTC.

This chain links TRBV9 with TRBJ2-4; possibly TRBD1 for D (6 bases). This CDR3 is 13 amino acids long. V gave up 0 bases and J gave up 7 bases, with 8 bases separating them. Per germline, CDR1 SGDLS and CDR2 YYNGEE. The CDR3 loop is CASSVDRVNIQYF. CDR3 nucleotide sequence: TGTGCCAGCAGCGTAGACAGGGTGAACATTCAGTACTTC.

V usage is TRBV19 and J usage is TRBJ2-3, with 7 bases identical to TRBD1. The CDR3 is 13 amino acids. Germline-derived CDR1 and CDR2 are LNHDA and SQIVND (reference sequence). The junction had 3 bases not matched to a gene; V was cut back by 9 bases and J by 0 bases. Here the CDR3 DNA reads TGTGCCAGCCGACAGGGAAGCACAGATACGCAGTATTTT. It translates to CASRQGSTDTQYF.

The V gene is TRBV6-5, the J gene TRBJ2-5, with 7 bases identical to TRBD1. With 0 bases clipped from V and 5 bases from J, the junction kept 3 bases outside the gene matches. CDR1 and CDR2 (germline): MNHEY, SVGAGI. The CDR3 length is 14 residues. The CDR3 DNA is TGTGCCAGCAGTTACTCGACAGGGAAGGAGACCCAGTACTTC. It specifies CASSYSTGKETQYF.

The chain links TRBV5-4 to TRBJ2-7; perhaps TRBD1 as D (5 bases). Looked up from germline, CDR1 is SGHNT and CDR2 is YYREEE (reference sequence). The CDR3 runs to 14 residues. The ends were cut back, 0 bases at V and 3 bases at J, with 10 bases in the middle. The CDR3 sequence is CASSLVGRDYEQYF. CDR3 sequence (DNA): TGTGCCAGCAGCTTGGTGGGCAGGGACTACGAGCAGTACTTC.

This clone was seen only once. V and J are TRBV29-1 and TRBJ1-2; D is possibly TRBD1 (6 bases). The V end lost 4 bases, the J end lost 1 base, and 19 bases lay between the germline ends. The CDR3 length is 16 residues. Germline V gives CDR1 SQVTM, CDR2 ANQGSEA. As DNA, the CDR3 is TGCAGCGTTGGGGGGACACTCGGACCTTATAACTATGGCTACACCTTC. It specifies CSVGGTLGPYNYGYTF.

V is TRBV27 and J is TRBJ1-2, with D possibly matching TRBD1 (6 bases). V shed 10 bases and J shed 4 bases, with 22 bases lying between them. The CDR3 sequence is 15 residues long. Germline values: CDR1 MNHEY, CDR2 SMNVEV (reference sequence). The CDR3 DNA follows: TGTGCCACGCAACTGACTAAGGACAGCCCCTATGGCTACACCTTC. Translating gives CATQLTKDSPYGYTF.

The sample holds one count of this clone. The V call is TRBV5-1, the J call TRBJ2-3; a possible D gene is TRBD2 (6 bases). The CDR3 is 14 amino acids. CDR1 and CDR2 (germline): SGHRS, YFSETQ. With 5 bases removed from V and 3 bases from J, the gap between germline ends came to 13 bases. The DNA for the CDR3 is TGCGCCAGCAGTAACGGGGGAGTGACAGATACGCAGTATTTT. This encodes CASSNGGVTDTQYF.

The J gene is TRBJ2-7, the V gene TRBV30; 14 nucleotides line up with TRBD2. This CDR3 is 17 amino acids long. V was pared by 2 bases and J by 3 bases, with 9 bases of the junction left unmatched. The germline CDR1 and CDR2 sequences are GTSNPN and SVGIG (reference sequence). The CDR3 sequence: CAWSRPYGTSGGYEQYF. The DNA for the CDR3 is TGTGCCTGGAGTCGCCCTTACGGGACTAGCGGGGGCTACGAGCAGTACTTC. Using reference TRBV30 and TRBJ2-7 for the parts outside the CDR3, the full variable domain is SQTIHQWPATLVQPVGSPLSLECTVEGTSNPNLYWYRQAAGRGLQLLFYSVGIGQISSEVPQNLSASRPQDRQFILSSKKLLLSDSGFYLCAWSRPYGTSGGYEQYFGPGTRLTVT.

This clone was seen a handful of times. The CDR3 protein is CASSQDVGRQNTEAFF. CDR3 DNA: TGCGCCAGCAGCCAAGATGTGGGCAGGCAGAACACTGAAGCTTTCTTT. This chain joins TRBV4-1 and TRBJ1-1; D is ambiguous. The CDR3 has 16 residues. V was pared by 0 bases and J by 1 base, with 12 bases between. Germline values: CDR1 MGHRA, CDR2 YSYEKL.

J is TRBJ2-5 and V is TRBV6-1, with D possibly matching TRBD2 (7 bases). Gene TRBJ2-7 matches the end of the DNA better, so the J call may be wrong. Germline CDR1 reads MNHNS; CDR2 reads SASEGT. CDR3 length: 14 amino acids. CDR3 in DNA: TGTGCCAGCAGTGAAGCGGGGGGGCCGGACGAGCAGTACTTC. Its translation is CASSEAGGPDEQYF.